One T cell receptor beta chain is described in this entry. Germline V gives CDR1 MNHEY, CDR2 SMNVEV (reference sequence). This CDR3 comprises 14 residues. V was trimmed by 3 bases and J by 0 bases, leaving 8 bases between them. This entry belongs to a study of OX40 agonist ivuxolimab in advanced cancers. Background on the study: The dose-escalation cohort had hepatocellular carcinoma, melanoma, renal cell or head and neck cancer. Age averaged 60 years (range roughly 23 to 79), and 82.7% were male.

Clones were sequenced by immunoSEQ multiplex PCR, and TCRdb holds only the in-frame ones, with some missing. The sample contains about 21,000 clones, around 83% of which appear only once. This TCR came from an adult with an advanced solid tumor such as melanoma, head and neck, liver or kidney cancer. The chain employs TRBV27 and TRBJ2-5; tentatively, D is TRBD1 (6 bases). The material sequenced was CD4+ or CD8+ T cells sorted from blood, taken in a trial of the OX40 agonist ivuxolimab. In DNA, the CDR3 is TGTGCCAGCAGTTTGGGACACTACCAAGAGACCCAGTACTTC. Its translation: CASSLGHYQETQYF.